This T cell receptor beta chain was retrieved from a study of response to subunit inactivated influenza vaccine. General study results and limits: Few additional T cells are recruited per seasonal influenza vaccination, authors suggested.

The V gene's germline CDR1 is ENHRY and CDR2 SYGVKD. V was shortened by 3 bases and J by 4 bases, with 10 bases between the two germline ends. This CDR3 spans 14 amino acids. TCRdb fed the RT-PCR reads into MiXCR, producing one record per CDR3 protein. The table has roughly 650,000 distinct CDR3 sequences, roughly 15% seen once; the top ten hold less than 8.5%. This clonotype was recorded many times. Antigen unknown. The material was PBMCs from blood, obtained around 15 days before vaccination. The receptor comes from a man aged 50 to 60 who received an inactivated influenza vaccine. The chain employs TRBV10-3 and TRBJ1-5, with D hard to call. CDR3 in DNA: TGTGCCATCAGTGACGGAGGTGGGAATCAGCCCCAGCATTTT. Its translation is CAISDGGGNQPQHF.